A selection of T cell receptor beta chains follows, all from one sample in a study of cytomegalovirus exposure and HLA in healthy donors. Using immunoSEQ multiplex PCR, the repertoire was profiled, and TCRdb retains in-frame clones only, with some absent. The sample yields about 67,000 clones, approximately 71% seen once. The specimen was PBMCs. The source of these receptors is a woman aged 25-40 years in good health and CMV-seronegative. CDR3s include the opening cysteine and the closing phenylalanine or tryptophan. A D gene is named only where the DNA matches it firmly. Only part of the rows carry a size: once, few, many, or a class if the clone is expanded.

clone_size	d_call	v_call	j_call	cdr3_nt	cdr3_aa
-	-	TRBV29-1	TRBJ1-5	TGCAGCGTTACTACGGGAGGCAATCAGCCCCAGCATTTT	CSVTTGGNQPQHF
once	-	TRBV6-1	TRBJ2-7	TGTGCCAGCAGTGAAGCGTACAGGGTCCCTTCCTACGAGCAGTACTTC	CASSEAYRVPSYEQYF
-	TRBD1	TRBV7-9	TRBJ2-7	TGTGCCAGCAGCTTTGGACAGGGGCGCTCCTACGAGCAGTACTTC	CASSFGQGRSYEQYF
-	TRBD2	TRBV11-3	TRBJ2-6	TGTGCCAGCCACTGGGGCGGGGGATTGCTTATATCTGGGGCCAACGTCCTGACTTTC	CASHWGGGLLISGANVLTF
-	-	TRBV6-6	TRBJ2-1	TGTGCCAGCAGCCCCAGGGTAGGAGAGCAGTTCTTC	CASSPRVGEQFF
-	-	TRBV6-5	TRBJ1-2	TGTGCCAGCGGGCGAGAAAATAACTATGGCTACACCTTC	CASGRENNYGYTF
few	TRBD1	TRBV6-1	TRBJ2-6	TGTGCCAGCAGTGAGACCGGGACAGGGGAGCATAGCTCTGGGGCCAACGTCCTGACTTTC	CASSETGTGEHSSGANVLTF
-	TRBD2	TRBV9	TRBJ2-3	TGTGCCAGCAGCGCTCGGACTAGCGGGGGAGGAGATACGCAGTATTTT	CASSARTSGGGDTQYF
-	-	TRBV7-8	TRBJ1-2	TGTGCCAGCAGCCCGCGGGTTAACTATGGCTACACCTTC	CASSPRVNYGYTF
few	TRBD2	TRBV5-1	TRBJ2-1	TGCGCCAGCAGCCTAGAGCGGGGTGAGCAGTTCTTC	CASSLERGEQFF
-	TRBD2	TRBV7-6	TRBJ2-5	TGTGCCAGCAGCCAGGGAGGGTGGGACCAAGAGACCCAGTACTTC	CASSQGGWDQETQYF
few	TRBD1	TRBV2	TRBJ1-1	TGTGCCAGCAGAAAACAGGGGGCGCCCACTGAAGCTTTCTTT	CASRKQGAPTEAFF
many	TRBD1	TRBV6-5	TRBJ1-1	TGTGCCCAACCGGACAGGAGCCACATGAACACTGAAGCTTTCTTT	CAQPDRSHMNTEAFF
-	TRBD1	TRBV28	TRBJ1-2	TGTGCCAGCAGTATCCCGGGACAGGGAAGGGGCTACACCTTC	CASSIPGQGRGYTF
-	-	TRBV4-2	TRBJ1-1	TGTGCCAGCAGCCAAGAATTGGGGGGTCGTGGCACTGAAGCTTTCTTT	CASSQELGGRGTEAFF
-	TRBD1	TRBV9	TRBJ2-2	TGTGCCAGCAGCGTAGAACAGGGGACCGGGGAGCTGTTTTTT	CASSVEQGTGELFF
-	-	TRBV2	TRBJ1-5	TGTGCCAGCAGTGCCAGGGAGGGTATTCCGCCCCAGCATTTT	CASSAREGIPPQHF
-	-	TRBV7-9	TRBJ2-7	TGTTCCAGCAGCTTAGGAGGAGAATTCCACGAGCAGTACTTC	CSSSLGGEFHEQYF
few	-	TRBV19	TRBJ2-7	TGTGCCAGTAGTATTGACCGGGTAAGCGGCGAGCAGTACTTC	CASSIDRVSGEQYF
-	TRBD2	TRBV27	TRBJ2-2	TGTGCCAGCACCCTTAGCGGGGGAGGTGGCGGGGAGCTGTTTTTT	CASTLSGGGGGELFF
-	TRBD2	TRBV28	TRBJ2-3	TGTGCCAGCAGGACCGGGACTAGCCAATACACAGGTACGCAGTATTTT	CASRTGTSQYTGTQYF
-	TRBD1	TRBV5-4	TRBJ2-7	TGTGCCAGCAGCCAAGGCAGGGGGCTCTACGAGCAGTACTTC	CASSQGRGLYEQYF
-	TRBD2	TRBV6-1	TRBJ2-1	TGTGCCAGCAGTGAAGCGTTTGCTAGCGGGGGGAATTACAATGAGCAGTTCTTC	CASSEAFASGGNYNEQFF
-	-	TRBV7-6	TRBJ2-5	TGTGCCAGCAGCCCCACCGGGACACCCTTGGAGACCCAGTACTTC	CASSPTGTPLETQYF
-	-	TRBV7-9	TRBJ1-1	TGTGCCAGCAGCTTCCAGGGGAATAGGGGCACTGAAGCTTTCTTT	CASSFQGNRGTEAFF
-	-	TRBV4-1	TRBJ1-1	TGTGCCAGCAGCCAAGATATACAGGGAGGGACTGAAGCTTTCTTT	CASSQDIQGGTEAFF
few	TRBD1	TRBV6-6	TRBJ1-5	TGTGCCAGCAGTACGGGACAGGGCAATCAGCCCCAGCATTTT	CASSTGQGNQPQHF
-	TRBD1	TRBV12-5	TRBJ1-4	TGTGCTAGTGGGGACAGGCTCGGGGAAAAACTGTTTTTT	CASGDRLGEKLFF
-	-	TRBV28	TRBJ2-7	TGTGCCAGCAGTTCCTCGTTCTACGAGCAGTACTTC	CASSSSFYEQYF
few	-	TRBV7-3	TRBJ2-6	TGTGCCAGCAGACCCACAGGCTCTGGGGCCAACGTCCTGACTTTC	CASRPTGSGANVLTF
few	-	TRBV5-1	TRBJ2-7	TGCGCCAGCACTAGGACGGGAACCTACGAGCAGTACTTC	CASTRTGTYEQYF
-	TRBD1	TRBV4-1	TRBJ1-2	TGCGCCAGCAGCCAATCCCGGGACAGGGAACTTTATGGCTACACCTTC	CASSQSRDRELYGYTF
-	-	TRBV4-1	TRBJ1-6	TGCGCCAGCAGCCAAGGTAGGACAGTGCTTTCACCCCTCCACTTT	CASSQGRTVLSPLHF
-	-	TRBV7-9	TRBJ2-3	TGTGCCAGCACCCAAGAGGGGGGGGTCACAGATACGCAGTATTTT	CASTQEGGVTDTQYF
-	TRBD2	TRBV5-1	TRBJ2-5	TGCGCCAGCACGCTAGCGGGGAACCAAGAGACCCAGTACTTC	CASTLAGNQETQYF
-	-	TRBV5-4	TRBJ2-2	TGTGCCAGCAGTTTTATGTCGGGAACCGGGGAGCTGTTTTTT	CASSFMSGTGELFF
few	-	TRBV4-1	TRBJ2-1	TGCGCCAGCAGCCAAATGGCAGGTCATACCTACAATGAGCAGTTCTTC	CASSQMAGHTYNEQFF
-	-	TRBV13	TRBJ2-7	TGTGCCAGCAGCTCAGGACAACCCTTCGCCGAGCAGTACTTC	CASSSGQPFAEQYF
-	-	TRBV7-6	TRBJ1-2	TGTGCCAGCAGCTCCCCCCCGGGTGGCTACACCTTC	CASSSPPGGYTF
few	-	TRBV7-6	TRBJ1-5	TGTGCCAGCAGCTCGTCCGTGGGGGGAGGAGATCAGCCCCAGCATTTT	CASSSSVGGGDQPQHF
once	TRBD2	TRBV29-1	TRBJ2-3	TGCAGCGTTTCGACTAGCGGGGGCACAGATACGCAGTATTTT	CSVSTSGGTDTQYF
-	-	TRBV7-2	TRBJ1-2	TGTGCCAGCAGCTTTACCAGTGACTATGGCTACACCTTC	CASSFTSDYGYTF
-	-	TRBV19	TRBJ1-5	TGTGCCAGTAGTATGAGGGATCAGCCCCAGCATTTT	CASSMRDQPQHF
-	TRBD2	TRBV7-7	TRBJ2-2	TGTGCCAGCAGTCTTGAGACTAGCGGGGGGCCCTTCACCGGGGAGCTGTTTTTT	CASSLETSGGPFTGELFF
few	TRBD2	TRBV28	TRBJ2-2	TGTGCCAGCAGTCCAAGGACGCGGGGGAAAGGGACCGGGGAGCTGTTTTTT	CASSPRTRGKGTGELFF
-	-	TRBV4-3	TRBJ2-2	TGCGCCAGCAGCCAAGATCGGGCAGGGGCAACCGGGGAGCTGTTTTTT	CASSQDRAGATGELFF
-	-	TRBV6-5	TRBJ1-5	TGTGCCAGTGGAGAAAGCAATCAGCCCCAGCATTTT	CASGESNQPQHF
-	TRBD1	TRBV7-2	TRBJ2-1	TGTGCCAGCAGCTTCGAAGGGGGCGAATACAATGAGCAGTTCTTC	CASSFEGGEYNEQFF
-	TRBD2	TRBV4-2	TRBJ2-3	TGTGCCAGCAGCCAACGCAACTCTAGCGGGGGGACAGATACGCAGTATTTT	CASSQRNSSGGTDTQYF
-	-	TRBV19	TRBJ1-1	TGTGCCAGTAGTCCTCAGACTACCACCGGGGCTTTCTTT	CASSPQTTTGAFF
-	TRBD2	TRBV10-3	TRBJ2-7	TGTGCCATCAGTGAAGGTCTAGCGGGGGGCTCCTACGAGCAGTACTTC	CAISEGLAGGSYEQYF
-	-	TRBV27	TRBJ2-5	TGTGCCAGCAGTTCTCAGACTAACCTACAAGAGACCCAGTACTTC	CASSSQTNLQETQYF
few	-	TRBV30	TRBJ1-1	TGTGCCTGGAGCCCAGGACAGAACACTGAAGCTTTCTTT	CAWSPGQNTEAFF
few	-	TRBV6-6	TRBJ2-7	TGTGCCAGCAGTTATGGGACATACGAGCAGTACTTC	CASSYGTYEQYF
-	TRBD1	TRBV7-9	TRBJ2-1	TGTGCCAGCAGCCGGGGACAGTTCGGGTTTAGGAATGAGCAGTTCTTC	CASSRGQFGFRNEQFF
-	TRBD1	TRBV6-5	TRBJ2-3	TGTGCCAGCAGCCCCACGGAAGGGGGCCCAGATACGCAGTATTTT	CASSPTEGGPDTQYF
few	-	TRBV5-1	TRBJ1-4	TGCGCCAGCAGCTTGGCCCGGCCAGGGGATGAAAAACTGTTTTTT	CASSLARPGDEKLFF